The 30 T cell receptor beta chains given below trace back to one sample, sequenced in a study of OX40 agonist ivuxolimab in advanced cancers. TCRdb's copy holds only in-frame clones and misses some; the assay was immunoSEQ multiplex PCR. The sample has over 65,000 clones, about four fifths seen once; the top ten hold roughly 0.5%. This material consisted of CD4+ or CD8+ T cells sorted from blood, taken in a trial of the OX40 agonist ivuxolimab. These TCRs come from an adult with an advanced solid tumor such as melanoma, head and neck, liver or kidney cancer.

The chain combines TRBV28 with TRBJ2-7, with 11 bases that match TRBD2. Germline V gene data show CDR1 as MDHEN and CDR2 as SYDVKM. V was clipped by 6 bases and J by 5 bases; unmatched bases: 9. This CDR3 is built from 15 residues. CDR3 coding DNA: TGTGCCAGCAGATTAATAACTAGCGGGAGCCACGAGCAGTACTTC. Amino acids: CASRLITSGSHEQYF.

This chain connects TRBV20-1 to TRBJ2-3; TRBD2 agrees at 8 bases. The CDR3 extends over 11 amino acids. CDR1 and CDR2 (germline): DFQATT, SNEGSKA (reference sequence). The CDR3 region is CRGGSTDTQYF. CDR3 DNA sequence: TGCCGGGGGGGTAGCACAGATACGCAGTATTTT.

The chain links TRBV18 to TRBJ1-1; a weak D match, TRBD1 (5 bases). CDR1 KGHSH and CDR2 LQKENI come from the germline V gene. This CDR3 contains 16 residues. The germline V and J ends were trimmed by 6 bases and 3 bases, with 20 bases remaining between them. CDR3 residues: CASSPLNGGSDTEAFF. The CDR3 nucleotides read TGTGCCAGCTCCCCTCTTAATGGGGGGTCGGACACTGAAGCTTTCTTT.

The V and J genes are TRBV20-1 and TRBJ2-5; D uncertain. CDR1 is DFQATT, CDR2 SNEGSKA, per germline (reference sequence). CDR3 length: 11 residues. V shed 6 bases and J shed 5 bases, with 10 bases lying between them. The CDR3 reads CSAPPRETQYF. The CDR3 coding sequence is TGCAGTGCCCCGCCCCGGGAGACCCAGTACTTC.

This clone was detected once. The V and J genes are TRBV30 and TRBJ1-2, with 9 bases that match TRBD1. The CDR3 is made up of 15 amino acids. V lost 2 bases, J lost 3 bases, and 7 bases stayed unmatched. Germline CDR1 reads GTSNPN; CDR2 reads SVGIG (reference sequence). The CDR3 here is CAWSSTGQGYYGYTF. The DNA of the CDR3 is TGTGCCTGGAGTTCCACGGGACAGGGTTACTATGGCTACACCTTC.

V usage is TRBV6-1 and J usage is TRBJ2-3; tentatively, D is TRBD1 (5 bases). Germline V lookup: CDR1 MNHNS, CDR2 SASEGT. The CDR3 sequence is 13 residues long. V was pared by 8 bases and J by 2 bases, with 11 bases between. The CDR3 DNA reads as TGTGCCAGCCAACAGGAGCCCACAGATACGCAGTATTTT. Residues: CASQQEPTDTQYF.

The chain couples TRBV5-1 to TRBJ2-1, with D tentatively TRBD1 (5 bases). Germline V gene lookup returns CDR1 SGHRS and CDR2 YFSETQ. V shed 4 bases and J shed 3 bases, with 17 bases lying between them. The CDR3 runs to 16 residues. CDR3 nucleotides: TGCGCCAGCAGCGGCAGGGAAAGAGGCTTCTACAATGAGCAGTTCTTC. Its protein is CASSGRERGFYNEQFF. The entire variable domain, with the rest obtained from reference TRBV5-1 and TRBJ2-1, is as follows: KAGVTQTPRYLIKTRGQQVTLSCSPISGHRSVSWYQQTPGQGLQFLFEYFSETQRNKGNFPGRFSGRQFSNSRSEMNVSTLELGDSALYLCASSGRERGFYNEQFFGPGTRLTVL.

In this sample, this clone turned up once. The rearrangement uses TRBV5-1 and TRBJ2-2; D possibly corresponds to TRBD1 (6 bases). Trimming took 0 bases from V and 4 from J, leaving 7 bases between them. Germline V gene lookup returns CDR1 SGHRS and CDR2 YFSETQ. The CDR3 is 14 residues long. The DNA of the CDR3 is TGCGCCAGCAGCTTGGCACAGGGCACCGGGGAGCTGTTTTTT. Its protein product is CASSLAQGTGELFF.

The chain combines TRBV9 with TRBJ1-5, with 8 nucleotides matching TRBD1. The germline V gene has CDR1 SGDLS and CDR2 YYNGEE. The CDR3 length is 16 residues. The trim removed 5 bases at V and 2 bases at J, leaving 9 bases unmatched. CDR3 DNA sequence: TGTGCCAGCAGTTACTCGTTGGACAGGGGCAATCAGCCCCAGCATTTT. Translated, it gives CASSYSLDRGNQPQHF.

About this clone itself: This same CDR3 is encoded by further DNA sequences in the sample. V and J are TRBV7-2 and TRBJ2-5, with D possibly being TRBD2 (5 bases). V lost 5 bases, J lost 2 bases, and 9 bases lay in between. The CDR3 runs to 13 residues. Germline V gene sequence: CDR1 SGHTA, CDR2 FQGNSA. CDR3 bases: TGTGCCAGCAGCCCGAGACTACAAGAGACCCAGTACTTC. Protein: CASSPRLQETQYF.

The V call is TRBV7-3, the J call TRBJ2-1; tentative D call: TRBD1 (6 bases). CDR1 is SGHTA, CDR2 FQGTGA, per germline. CDR3 length: 16 amino acids. With 0 bases removed from V and 5 bases from J, the gap between germline ends came to 14 bases. The CDR3 DNA follows: TGTGCCAGCAGCTTAACCTCCCGGACAGCGGACAATGAGCAGTTCTTC. As protein: CASSLTSRTADNEQFF.

The chain links TRBV6-5 to TRBJ1-2; possible D gene TRBD1, 5 bases. V was pared by 6 bases and J by 7 bases, with 15 bases between. The CDR3 spans 13 residues. From germline, CDR1 is MNHEY and CDR2 SVGAGI. CDR3 sequence (DNA): TGTGCCAGCAGCAACGGGGGGATAAGTGGCTACACCTTC. This codes for CASSNGGISGYTF.

The V call is TRBV28, the J call TRBJ2-1; 11 bases are shared with TRBD2. The length of the CDR3 is 17 residues. V was pared by 5 bases and J by 5 bases, with 11 bases of the junction left unmatched. Germline V gene sequence: CDR1 MDHEN, CDR2 SYDVKM. CDR3 DNA: TGTGCCAGCAGTCCGTTAGCGGGAGGGCCTGGAGACAATGAGCAGTTCTTC. It specifies CASSPLAGGPGDNEQFF.

The chain is built from TRBV4-2 and TRBJ2-3; 8 nucleotides match TRBD1. The CDR3 has 23 residues. Germline V gene sequence: CDR1 LGHNA, CDR2 YNFKEQ. With V trimmed by 3 bases and J by 2 bases, 28 bases remained unmatched. CDR3 in amino acids: CASSQAGQGLGSSPAKITDTQYF. The CDR3, as DNA: TGTGCCAGCAGCCAGGCCGGACAGGGTTTGGGGAGTAGCCCAGCTAAAATCACAGATACGCAGTATTTT.

Turning to this clone: A read error may be the cause here, since a much bigger clone is one base away. The V gene is TRBV7-9, the J gene TRBJ2-5; D unresolved. The germline V gene encodes CDR1 SEHNR and CDR2 FQNEAQ (reference sequence). The CDR3 consists of 10 residues. Trimming stripped 1 base from V and 6 bases from J, with 0 bases between. DNA for the CDR3: TGTGCCAGCAGCTTAGAGACCCAGTACTTC. This codes for CASSLETQYF.

V usage is TRBV7-2 and J usage is TRBJ2-1; D call uncertain. CDR1 is SGHTA and CDR2 is FQGNSA in the germline V gene. The V and J ends lost 5 bases and 10 bases respectively, with 15 bases between them. The CDR3 has 13 residues. For the CDR3, the DNA is TGTGCCAGCAGCCTCCGGGCTCCCGGGGAGCAGTTCTTC. Amino acid sequence: CASSLRAPGEQFF.

V and J are TRBV5-8 and TRBJ1-5; 11 bases match TRBD1. CDR1 SGHTS and CDR2 YDEGEE come from the germline V gene. The CDR3 has 17 residues. With 4 bases clipped from V and 4 bases from J, the junction kept 10 bases outside the gene matches. For the CDR3, the DNA is TGTGCCAGCAGCGTAGGGACAGGGGGGACAGAAAATCAGCCCCAGCATTTT. Translated, it gives CASSVGTGGTENQPQHF.

This chain joins TRBV7-2 and TRBJ1-3; D gene unclear. CDR3 size: 16 residues. CDR1 SGHTA and CDR2 FQGNSA come from the germline V gene. The germline V and J ends were trimmed by 3 bases and 0 bases, with 12 bases remaining between them. The CDR3 DNA follows: TGTGCCAGCAGCTTTTCAGCTTTACTCTCTGGAAACACCATATATTTT. Translating gives CASSFSALLSGNTIYF.

J is TRBJ2-6 and V is TRBV27; D is possibly TRBD1 (5 bases). This CDR3 contains 15 residues. From germline, CDR1 is MNHEY and CDR2 SMNVEV (reference sequence). Trimming removed 2 bases from V and 4 bases from J, with 9 bases in between. The CDR3 DNA reads TGTGCCAGCAGTTTAAGGGGTTACGGGGCCAACGTCCTGACTTTC. Amino acid sequence: CASSLRGYGANVLTF.

The chain links TRBV7-3 to TRBJ2-1; TRBD2 aligns across 8 bases. This CDR3 region has 15 residues. CDR1 and CDR2 from the germline V gene are SGHTA and FQGTGA. The V gene end was trimmed by 5 bases and the J gene end by 0 bases; junction bases not matched to a gene: 3. DNA of the CDR3: TGTGCCAGCAGCCGTAGCGGGGACTCCTACAATGAGCAGTTCTTC. It encodes CASSRSGDSYNEQFF.

This clone was picked up one time. The rearrangement links TRBV7-2 to TRBJ2-2; 9 bases agree with TRBD1. The germline CDR1 and CDR2 sequences are SGHTA and FQGNSA. The length of the CDR3 is 19 residues. Trimming removed 7 bases from V and 6 bases from J; junction bases left unmatched: 21. In DNA form, the CDR3 reads TGTGCCAGCATCCGATTACGAGGGACCGGGACAGGGCCCTCCGGGGAGCTGTTTTTT. This encodes CASIRLRGTGTGPSGELFF.

The chain couples TRBV6-6 to TRBJ2-3; 8 nucleotides match TRBD2. The germline V gene has CDR1 MNHNY and CDR2 SVGAGI (reference sequence). Losses at the gene ends were 8 bases for V and 6 bases for J; bases not matched to a gene: 10. The CDR3 has 14 residues. This CDR3 is CASLSGGAWDTQYF. CDR3 in DNA: TGTGCCAGCCTCTCGGGGGGGGCATGGGATACGCAGTATTTT.

The V and J genes are TRBV7-2 and TRBJ1-2, with D unresolved. V lost 5 bases to trimming and J lost 0 bases, with 16 bases between them. CDR1 and CDR2 from the germline V gene are SGHTA and FQGNSA. The CDR3 contains 16 residues. CDR3 region: CASSRSGMEANYGYTF. The CDR3 coding sequence is TGTGCCAGCAGCCGGTCGGGTATGGAAGCTAACTATGGCTACACCTTC.

This chain uses TRBV4-1 with TRBJ2-7; the match to TRBD1 covers 9 bases. The V gene's germline CDR1 is MGHRA and CDR2 YSYEKL. J gave up 4 bases and V 0 bases, and 4 bases lay outside the gene matches. This CDR3 comprises 15 residues. This CDR3 is CASSQDTGGWYEQYF. The CDR3 nucleotides are TGCGCCAGCAGCCAAGATACAGGGGGCTGGTACGAGCAGTACTTC.

In DNA, the CDR3 is TGTGCCAGCAGCCTCCTACAGGGCGCGTCGGGCGAGCAGTACTTC. Encoded protein: CASSLLQGASGEQYF. J is TRBJ2-7 and V is TRBV7-6; weak D call: TRBD1 (6 bases). The CDR3 runs 15 residues. V lost 5 bases and J lost 6, with 20 bases in between. Germline values: CDR1 SGHVS, CDR2 FNYEAQ. The complete variable domain, with remaining parts taken from reference TRBV7-6 and TRBJ2-7, reads GAGVSQSPRYKVTKRGQDVALRCDPISGHVSLYWYRQALGQGPEFLTYFNYEAQQDKSGLPNDRFSAERPEGSISTLTIQRTEQRDSAMYRCASSLLQGASGEQYFGPGTRLTVT.

The chain recombines TRBV5-4 with TRBJ1-1; the D gene is possibly TRBD1 (6 bases). This CDR3 is built from 14 residues. Between the trimmed V and J ends, which lost 6 bases and 0 bases, there was a span of 12 bases. CDR1 is SGHNT and CDR2 is YYREEE in the germline V gene (reference sequence). Here the CDR3 DNA reads TGTGCCAGCAAATCGGGGGGGCTGAACACTGAAGCTTTCTTT. This translates into CASKSGGLNTEAFF.

The rearrangement uses TRBV28 and TRBJ1-2, with a weak D call TRBD1 (5 bases). Germline CDR1 reads MDHEN; CDR2 reads SYDVKM. The V end lost 3 bases, the J end lost 3 bases, and 14 bases lay between the germline ends. The CDR3 totals 15 residues. Here the CDR3 DNA reads TGTGCCAGCAGTTTTTTACCCAGGGTCGACTATGGCTACACCTTC. It specifies CASSFLPRVDYGYTF.

The chain links TRBV6-5 to TRBJ1-2, with 9 bases aligning to TRBD1. CDR3 size: 13 residues. The germline CDR1 and CDR2 sequences are MNHEY and SVGAGI. Trimming at V came to 5 bases and at J to 3 bases, leaving 1 base not matched to a gene. In nucleotides, the CDR3 is TGTGCCAGCAGTCGGGACAGGGACTATGGCTACACCTTC. Translated, it gives CASSRDRDYGYTF.

Comment on this clone: Other DNA sequences within the sample encode an identical CDR3. J is TRBJ2-5 and V is TRBV30; no clear D gene. Trimming shortened V by 0 bases and J by 4 bases, and 3 bases separated the two germline ends. Per the germline V gene, CDR1 is GTSNPN and CDR2 is SVGIG (reference sequence). CDR3 length: 11 residues. Here the CDR3 DNA reads TGTGCCTGGAGTGTACGAGAGACCCAGTACTTC. This translates into CAWSVRETQYF.

The chain employs TRBV9 and TRBJ1-5; D not certain. V was shortened by 0 bases and J by 6 bases, with 13 bases between the two germline ends. CDR3 length: 15 amino acids. Germline CDR1 reads SGDLS; CDR2 reads YYNGEE. CDR3 DNA sequence: TGTGCCAGCAGCGTAGGCCCGGGCGGATCTCAGCCCCAGCATTTT. This encodes CASSVGPGGSQPQHF.